This T cell receptor beta chain appears in the sequencing data of a study of beta chain features in type 1 diabetes. Study-wide results and limits: TCRB CDR3s from Type 1 diabetes patients were moderately but significantly shorter in all four CD4+ subsets.

Trimming removed 0 bases from V and 7 bases from J; junction bases left unmatched: 5. The CDR3 has 15 amino acids. Germline CDR1 GTSNPN, CDR2 SVGIG (reference sequence). Reverse transcription of all isolated RNA meant that expressed TCRB transcripts were sequenced. The assay was immunoSEQ multiplex PCR, and TCRdb's table has in-frame clones only and misses some. The table includes some 250,000 clones, about 15% detected once. This clone was detected only a few times. No antigen is known for it. V is TRBV30 and J is TRBJ2-2; 10 nucleotides line up with TRBD1. The TCR was taken from a man under 40 with type 1 diabetes. Sequences were obtained from naive CD4+ T cells from blood. The CDR3 region is CAWSVSGTGVGELFF. The DNA for the CDR3 is TGTGCCTGGAGTGTCTCCGGGACAGGGGTCGGGGAGCTGTTTTTT. Full variable domain (rest looked up from reference TRBV30 and TRBJ2-2): SQTIHQWPATLVQPVGSPLSLECTVEGTSNPNLYWYRQAAGRGLQLLFYSVGIGQISSEVPQNLSASRPQDRQFILSSKKLLLSDSGFYLCAWSVSGTGVGELFFGEGSRLTVL.